This T cell receptor (beta chain) is from a study of cytomegalovirus exposure and HLA in healthy donors. Study findings and constraints: Some V segments, including TRBV6-2 and TRBV6-3, were excluded as indistinguishable.

The germline CDR1 and CDR2 sequences are SGHNT and YENEEA. Trimming cost V 4 bases and J 4 bases; bases outside gene matches: 8. CDR3 length equals 15 residues. A multiplex PCR was run with 60 Vbeta primers and 13 Jbeta primers. Only in-frame clones appear in the TCRdb table, and some are missing; sequencing was by immunoSEQ multiplex PCR. Its clone listing holds 60,000 to 65,000 clones. Concerning this clone itself: What it binds is not known.

The source material was PBMCs. This sequence originates from a man between 25 and 39 years old in good health and CMV-seropositive. This sequence joins TRBV11-3 and TRBJ2-7, with 9 bases lining up with TRBD1. As DNA, the CDR3 is TGTGCCAGCAGCTCCTGGGACAGGGTCCCTTACGAGCAGTACTTC. It specifies CASSSWDRVPYEQYF.